This is a list of T cell receptor beta chains from one sample in a study of T cells in Graves' hyperthyroidism and ophthalmopathy. Via MiXCR, TCRdb re-called the multiplex PCR reads, giving one row per CDR3 protein. The sample carries about 740,000 distinct CDR3 sequences, 14% recorded once. The sequencing sample was made of blood. The receptors derive from a woman aged 18-30 years with Graves' hyperthyroidism. CDR3s include the opening cysteine and the closing phenylalanine or tryptophan. Fields, in order: CDR3 protein, CDR3 DNA, clone size, D gene, V gene, J gene. D genes are given only for firm matches. Only some rows state a clone size, as once, few, many or a class for expanded clones.

cdr3_aa: CASSSRTRTSYNEQFF; cdr3_nt: TGTGCCAGCAGTTCCCGGACTAGAACCTCCTACAATGAGCAGTTCTTC; clone_size: many; d_call: TRBD2; v_call: TRBV12-3/TRBV12-4; j_call: TRBJ2-1
cdr3_aa: CSASGRTNTEAFF; cdr3_nt: TGCAGCGCTTCGGGACGGACGAACACTGAAGCTTTCTTT; clone_size: many; d_call: .; v_call: TRBV29-1; j_call: TRBJ1-1
cdr3_aa: CASSPATVRAYSYEQYF; cdr3_nt: TGTGCCAGCAGCCCGGCTACCGTCAGGGCCTACTCCTACGAGCAGTACTTC; clone_size: .; d_call: .; v_call: TRBV6-1; j_call: TRBJ2-7
cdr3_aa: CASSLQGPEAFF; cdr3_nt: TGTGCCAGCAGCTTACAGGGGCCTGAAGCTTTCTTT; clone_size: many; d_call: .; v_call: TRBV11-3; j_call: TRBJ1-1
cdr3_aa: CSAIPGTHEETQYF; cdr3_nt: TGCAGTGCTATACCGGGGACCCACGAGGAGACCCAGTACTTC; clone_size: many; d_call: .; v_call: TRBV20-1; j_call: TRBJ2-5
cdr3_aa: CATSQTGNEQFF; cdr3_nt: TGTGCCACCAGTCAGACAGGGAATGAGCAGTTCTTC; clone_size: .; d_call: TRBD1; v_call: TRBV24-1; j_call: TRBJ2-1
cdr3_aa: CASSRGLAGPRNEQFF; cdr3_nt: TGTGCCAGCTCTCGAGGACTAGCGGGACCGAGGAATGAGCAGTTCTTC; clone_size: many; d_call: TRBD2; v_call: TRBV12-3/TRBV12-4; j_call: TRBJ2-1
cdr3_aa: CASRRPGLGELYEQYF; cdr3_nt: TGTGCCAGCAGGAGACCGGGACTAGGAGAGTTATACGAGCAGTACTTC; clone_size: few; d_call: TRBD2; v_call: TRBV6-2/TRBV6-3; j_call: TRBJ2-7
cdr3_aa: CASSRDRGYQPQHF; cdr3_nt: TGTGCCAGCAGCCGGGACAGGGGATATCAGCCCCAGCATTTT; clone_size: few; d_call: TRBD1; v_call: TRBV6-1; j_call: TRBJ1-5
cdr3_aa: CASAQGFVAFF; cdr3_nt: TGTGCCAGCGCACAGGGTTTTGTAGCTTTCTTT; clone_size: .; d_call: .; v_call: TRBV19; j_call: TRBJ1-1